This T cell receptor beta chain emerged from a study of blood T cell repertoires in COVID-19. TCRdb's table, derived via immunoSEQ multiplex PCR, lists solely in-frame clones and lacks some. This sample has tens of thousands of clones; roughly 90% occur once, and the top ten carry 2.2%. Sequencing was done on a sample of peripheral blood. The TCR comes from a man aged 50 to 59 with active COVID-19.

This chain's CDR3 is CASSPKTGGTEAFF. The CDR3 DNA follows: TGTGCCAGCTCACCGAAGACAGGGGGCACTGAAGCTTTCTTT. This rearrangement joins TRBV18 to TRBJ1-1, with TRBD1 matching over 9 bases. This CDR3 comprises 14 residues. The germline V gene has CDR1 KGHSH and CDR2 LQKENI. Trimming removed 3 bases from V and 4 bases from J; junction bases left unmatched: 3.